These T cell receptor beta chains were read from a single sample in a study of cytomegalovirus exposure and HLA in healthy donors. Assay: immunoSEQ multiplex PCR; the TCRdb copy retains only in-frame clones and omits some. The table has 90,000 to 100,000 clones, approximately 80% seen once. The sample was PBMCs. All receptors come from a female donor in good health and CMV-seronegative. Each CDR3 is given with its conserved first and last residue. Fields, in order: V gene, clone size, J gene, CDR3 length, D gene, CDR3 DNA, CDR3 protein. D genes are given only for firm matches. A clone size is listed for some rows: how often the clone was seen (once, few, many), or a class if it is expanded.

v_gene: TRBV6-5; abundance: few; j_gene: TRBJ2-1; len: 14; d_gene: TRBD2; CDR3nt: TGTGCCAGCACCGCCCGGACTAGTGTCAATGAGCAGTTCTTC; CDR3aa: CASTARTSVNEQFF
v_gene: TRBV28; abundance: .; j_gene: TRBJ2-2; len: 17; d_gene: TRBD1; CDR3nt: TGTGCCAGCAGTTGGCCCCTGGGACAGGGGAACACCGGGGAGCTGTTTTTT; CDR3aa: CASSWPLGQGNTGELFF
v_gene: TRBV6-1; abundance: many; j_gene: TRBJ1-4; len: 15; d_gene: .; CDR3nt: TGTGCCAGCAGTCCACAGGGAGCCTACAATGAAAAACTGTTTTTT; CDR3aa: CASSPQGAYNEKLFF
v_gene: TRBV2; abundance: .; j_gene: TRBJ1-5; len: 13; d_gene: TRBD1; CDR3nt: TGTGCCAGCATACGGGACAGAAATCAGCCCCAGCATTTT; CDR3aa: CASIRDRNQPQHF
v_gene: TRBV27; abundance: .; j_gene: TRBJ1-1; len: 17; d_gene: .; CDR3nt: TGTGCCAGCAGTTATTTAGGGGCCCCGATCATGAACACTGAAGCTTTCTTT; CDR3aa: CASSYLGAPIMNTEAFF
v_gene: TRBV7-2; abundance: .; j_gene: TRBJ1-4; len: 15; d_gene: .; CDR3nt: TGTGCCAGCAGCTTAGCGCGACATGTGTCGGAAAAACTGTTTTTT; CDR3aa: CASSLARHVSEKLFF
v_gene: TRBV27; abundance: few; j_gene: TRBJ2-7; len: 16; d_gene: .; CDR3nt: TGTGCCAGCAGTGAAGGGACTGGCGGGGGCCCCGCCGAGCAGTACTTC; CDR3aa: CASSEGTGGGPAEQYF
v_gene: TRBV4-1; abundance: .; j_gene: TRBJ2-7; len: 15; d_gene: TRBD2; CDR3nt: TGCGCCAGCAGCCCCTTGGGACTAGCGGGAGCCGAGCAGTACTTC; CDR3aa: CASSPLGLAGAEQYF
v_gene: TRBV7-2; abundance: .; j_gene: TRBJ1-1; len: 11; d_gene: .; CDR3nt: TGTGCCAGCAGCCCCGACAGGGAAGCTTTCTTT; CDR3aa: CASSPDREAFF
v_gene: TRBV21-1; abundance: .; j_gene: TRBJ1-1; len: 15; d_gene: .; CDR3nt: TGTGCCAGCAGCAAAGCTCGGGCAGGGAAGGCTGAAGCTTTCTTT; CDR3aa: CASSKARAGKAEAFF
v_gene: TRBV7-3; abundance: .; j_gene: TRBJ2-5; len: 13; d_gene: TRBD1; CDR3nt: TGTGCCAGCAGCCGGGGACAGGGGGAGACCCAGTACTTC; CDR3aa: CASSRGQGETQYF
v_gene: TRBV6-5; abundance: .; j_gene: TRBJ1-3; len: 15; d_gene: .; CDR3nt: TGTGCCAGCAGTTACGTCGGCGGGAGCGGAAACACCATATATTTT; CDR3aa: CASSYVGGSGNTIYF
v_gene: TRBV9; abundance: .; j_gene: TRBJ2-2; len: 16; d_gene: TRBD2; CDR3nt: TGTGCCAGCAGCGTAGATGGGACTACCGCCACCGGGGAGCTGTTTTTT; CDR3aa: CASSVDGTTATGELFF
v_gene: TRBV9; abundance: .; j_gene: TRBJ2-5; len: 15; d_gene: TRBD2; CDR3nt: TGTGCCAGCAGCGTAGGGAATAGCGGGGTAGAGACCCAGTACTTC; CDR3aa: CASSVGNSGVETQYF
v_gene: TRBV5-1; abundance: once; j_gene: TRBJ2-7; len: 11; d_gene: .; CDR3nt: TGCGCCAGCAGCCCCGGCTACGAGCAGTACTTC; CDR3aa: CASSPGYEQYF
v_gene: TRBV5-8; abundance: .; j_gene: TRBJ1-1; len: 15; d_gene: .; CDR3nt: TGTGCCAGCAGCTTAGATTTCGGCCGAGGCACTGAAGCTTTCTTT; CDR3aa: CASSLDFGRGTEAFF
v_gene: TRBV5-1; abundance: .; j_gene: TRBJ2-1; len: 12; d_gene: TRBD2; CDR3nt: TGCGCCAGCAGTGGCGGGGGCAATGAGCAGTTCTTC; CDR3aa: CASSGGGNEQFF
v_gene: TRBV4-3; abundance: .; j_gene: TRBJ2-7; len: 15; d_gene: .; CDR3nt: TGCGCCAGCAGCCAAGGGGCCACGCGCTCCTACGAGCAGTACTTC; CDR3aa: CASSQGATRSYEQYF
v_gene: TRBV6-4; abundance: .; j_gene: TRBJ2-1; len: 15; d_gene: TRBD2; CDR3nt: TGTGCCAGCAGTGGTATAGCGGGGGGGTCCGGTGAGCAGTTCTTC; CDR3aa: CASSGIAGGSGEQFF
v_gene: TRBV20-1; abundance: few; j_gene: TRBJ2-5; len: 11; d_gene: .; CDR3nt: TGCAGTGCTTACTCAGGGGAGACCCAGTACTTC; CDR3aa: CSAYSGETQYF
v_gene: TRBV7-9; abundance: .; j_gene: TRBJ2-1; len: 13; d_gene: .; CDR3nt: TGTGCCAGCAGGAGGGATCCCTACAATGAGCAGTTCTTC; CDR3aa: CASRRDPYNEQFF
v_gene: TRBV7-2; abundance: few; j_gene: TRBJ1-2; len: 13; d_gene: TRBD1; CDR3nt: TGTGCCAGCAGCCGAGACAGGGTTCGGAGCTACACCTTC; CDR3aa: CASSRDRVRSYTF
v_gene: TRBV19; abundance: .; j_gene: TRBJ2-6; len: 17; d_gene: TRBD1; CDR3nt: TGTGCCAGTAAATCTCGGGACAGGGACTCTGGGGCCAACGTCCTGACTTTC; CDR3aa: CASKSRDRDSGANVLTF
v_gene: TRBV6-5; abundance: once; j_gene: TRBJ2-7; len: 13; d_gene: TRBD1; CDR3nt: TGTGCCAGCAGACAGGGGAAGGGATACGAGCAGTACTTC; CDR3aa: CASRQGKGYEQYF
v_gene: TRBV11-2; abundance: once; j_gene: TRBJ2-7; len: 16; d_gene: TRBD1; CDR3nt: TGTGCCAGCAGCCCAAAAGGGGGCGCGGGCTCCTACGAGCAGTACTTC; CDR3aa: CASSPKGGAGSYEQYF
v_gene: TRBV30; abundance: .; j_gene: TRBJ2-1; len: 15; d_gene: .; CDR3nt: TGTGCCTGGAACCGGCCGGGACACAACTACAATGAGCAGTTCTTC; CDR3aa: CAWNRPGHNYNEQFF
v_gene: TRBV6-5; abundance: .; j_gene: TRBJ2-2; len: 15; d_gene: TRBD2; CDR3nt: TGTGCCAGCACCCGGGGACTAGCGAACACCGGGGAGCTGTTTTTT; CDR3aa: CASTRGLANTGELFF
v_gene: TRBV5-1; abundance: .; j_gene: TRBJ1-2; len: 15; d_gene: TRBD1; CDR3nt: TGCGCCAGCAGCTCCAGGGACAGGCCCCGGGGAGGCTACACCTTC; CDR3aa: CASSSRDRPRGGYTF
v_gene: TRBV14; abundance: .; j_gene: TRBJ1-2; len: 13; d_gene: .; CDR3nt: TGTGCCAGCAGCCAAGAACAGACCTATGGCTACACCTTC; CDR3aa: CASSQEQTYGYTF
v_gene: TRBV9; abundance: .; j_gene: TRBJ2-7; len: 12; d_gene: .; CDR3nt: TGCGCCAGCAGCCTCTCCGGGGGCGAGCAGTACTTC; CDR3aa: CASSLSGGEQYF
v_gene: TRBV5-1; abundance: many; j_gene: TRBJ1-5; len: 16; d_gene: .; CDR3nt: TGCGCCAGCAGCTTGGACCCCCCGTCGTCCGGAGAGCCCCAGCATTTT; CDR3aa: CASSLDPPSSGEPQHF
v_gene: TRBV28; abundance: few; j_gene: TRBJ2-3; len: 12; d_gene: .; CDR3nt: TGTGCCAGCAGTCCACAGGCAGATACGCAGTATTTT; CDR3aa: CASSPQADTQYF
v_gene: TRBV29-1; abundance: few; j_gene: TRBJ2-1; len: 16; d_gene: .; CDR3nt: TGCAGCGTTGAAGGTCTCCAGGGCCAGCCCTACAATGAGCAGTTCTTC; CDR3aa: CSVEGLQGQPYNEQFF
v_gene: TRBV5-1; abundance: .; j_gene: TRBJ2-1; len: 13; d_gene: .; CDR3nt: TGCGCCAGCAGCTTGCAGGGGCCCAATGAGCAGTTCTTC; CDR3aa: CASSLQGPNEQFF
v_gene: TRBV27; abundance: .; j_gene: TRBJ2-3; len: 17; d_gene: .; CDR3nt: TGTGCCACCCCGATCTTGGTGGGCCCCCGTTGGGCAGATACGCAGTATTTT; CDR3aa: CATPILVGPRWADTQYF
v_gene: TRBV28; abundance: .; j_gene: TRBJ1-1; len: 13; d_gene: .; CDR3nt: TGTGCCAGCAGTTTCGGCGGGAACACTGAAGCTTTCTTT; CDR3aa: CASSFGGNTEAFF
v_gene: TRBV7-2; abundance: .; j_gene: TRBJ2-2; len: 14; d_gene: .; CDR3nt: TGTGCCAGCACCCTAATTGGAGCCACCGGGGAGCTGTTTTTT; CDR3aa: CASTLIGATGELFF
v_gene: TRBV28; abundance: .; j_gene: TRBJ2-1; len: 18; d_gene: TRBD2; CDR3nt: TGTGCCAGCAGTTTACGGCCGGGACTAGCGGCACAATACAATGAGCAGTTCTTC; CDR3aa: CASSLRPGLAAQYNEQFF
v_gene: TRBV27; abundance: .; j_gene: TRBJ2-7; len: 15; d_gene: TRBD1; CDR3nt: TGTGCCAGCAGTTTATCGATTACAGGGGGCTACGAGCAGTACTTC; CDR3aa: CASSLSITGGYEQYF
v_gene: TRBV7-3; abundance: .; j_gene: TRBJ2-7; len: 15; d_gene: TRBD2; CDR3nt: TGTGCCAGCAGCCGGGAGGGGGGCCCCGCCTACGAGCAGTACTTC; CDR3aa: CASSREGGPAYEQYF
v_gene: TRBV29-1; abundance: .; j_gene: TRBJ2-6; len: 16; d_gene: .; CDR3nt: TGCAGCGTTGTTGCGGGGGCACTATCTGGGGCCAACGTCCTGACTTTC; CDR3aa: CSVVAGALSGANVLTF
v_gene: TRBV19; abundance: few; j_gene: TRBJ1-1; len: 15; d_gene: TRBD1; CDR3nt: TGTGCCAGTAAATCGGGGCACAGGGGAGGCACTGAAGCTTTCTTT; CDR3aa: CASKSGHRGGTEAFF
v_gene: TRBV5-6; abundance: .; j_gene: TRBJ1-3; len: 15; d_gene: .; CDR3nt: TGTGCCAGCAGCTTTGGGGAAAGAGGGGGAAACACCATATATTTT; CDR3aa: CASSFGERGGNTIYF
v_gene: TRBV5-4; abundance: .; j_gene: TRBJ2-1; len: 14; d_gene: .; CDR3nt: TGTGCCAGCAGCTTGAGGAGCGGTATCAATGAGCAGTTCTTC; CDR3aa: CASSLRSGINEQFF
v_gene: TRBV18; abundance: .; j_gene: TRBJ1-1; len: 16; d_gene: .; CDR3nt: TGTGCCAGCTCACCTCGAAGGACAGCCCCGGGAACTGAAGCTTTCTTT; CDR3aa: CASSPRRTAPGTEAFF
v_gene: TRBV6-5; abundance: .; j_gene: TRBJ2-7; len: 15; d_gene: TRBD1; CDR3nt: TGTGCCAGCAGGCCGACAGGGAACCAGGGAGTGGAGCAGTACTTC; CDR3aa: CASRPTGNQGVEQYF